This TCR beta chain was observed in a study of cytotoxic CD8 clonotypes in ibrutinib-treated CLL. Assay: immunoSEQ multiplex PCR; the TCRdb copy retains only in-frame clones and omits some. The top ten clones hold about an eighth of a sample with over 200,000 clones, 75% to 85% of them seen once. The sample was PBMCs, taken after 12 months of ibrutinib treatment. The sequence was obtained from a human donor with chronic lymphocytic leukemia.

The DNA for the CDR3 is TGTGCCTGGAGTGTAAATACAGGGTGGGAGCAGTACTTC. This gives the protein CAWSVNTGWEQYF. V is TRBV30 and J is TRBJ2-7, with a possible D match to TRBD1 (6 bases). V was cut by 0 bases and J by 7 bases, with 13 bases left in between. The germline V gene has CDR1 GTSNPN and CDR2 SVGIG (reference sequence). CDR3 length: 13 amino acids.